These 19 T cell receptor beta chains share one sample of origin, sequenced in a study of human T cells and chemical hapten exposure. Each CDR3 protein is one row after TCRdb ran MiXCR on the RACE reads. The data hold under 95,000 distinct CDR3 sequences, with 8.5% to 9% observed a single time. This sample's time point: healthy volunteer bleed at 2 weeks. Unfractionated whole blood yielded total RNA. The sample taken for sequencing was whole blood. The receptors shown here come from a female donor in good health. Some clones in this sample may be carry-over from other donors' samples.

This clonotype has ten or more counts. This chain links TRBV20-1 with TRBJ2-1; D might be TRBD1 (5 bases). The length of the CDR3 is 18 residues. Trimming removed 3 bases from V and 2 bases from J, with 23 bases in between. Germline V CDR1 and CDR2: DFQATT, SNEGSKA (reference sequence). The DNA of the CDR3 is TGCAGTGCTAGTCCCCCCATCCCGACAGTCACCCCCTACAATGAGCAGTTCTTC. Protein: CSASPPIPTVTPYNEQFF.

This chain connects TRBV12-3 or TRBV12-4 to TRBJ2-1, with D perhaps TRBD1 (6 bases). This CDR3 has 14 amino acids. V lost 5 bases and J lost 5, with 13 bases in between. This CDR3 reads CASSPWTANNEQFF. CDR3 sequence (DNA): TGTGCCAGCAGTCCATGGACAGCCAACAATGAGCAGTTCTTC.

This chain links TRBV5-4 with TRBJ2-4, with 7 bases identical to TRBD1. V was pared by 4 bases and J by 8 bases, with 6 bases of the junction left unmatched. This CDR3 has 13 amino acids. Germline CDR1 and CDR2: SGHNT and YYREEE (reference sequence). The CDR3 DNA is TGTGCCAGCAGCGTCGGACAGGCGGACATTCAGTACTTC. Its translation: CASSVGQADIQYF. Based on the CDR3 plus reference TRBV5-4 and TRBJ2-4, the full variable domain is ETGVTQSPTHLIKTRGQQVTLRCSSQSGHNTVSWYQQALGQGPQFIFQYYREEENGRGNFPPRFSGLQFPNYSSELNVNALELDDSALYLCASSVGQADIQYFGAGTRLSVL.

The table lists this clonotype with many counts. This rearrangement joins TRBV12-3 or TRBV12-4 to TRBJ1-3; 7 bases align to TRBD1. J lost 1 base, V lost 6 bases, and 3 bases had no gene match. The CDR3 contains 14 residues. CDR3 sequence: CASSRQGSGNTIYF. CDR3 nucleotides: TGTGCCAGCAGCCGACAGGGATCTGGAAACACCATATATTTT.

The V gene is TRBV14, the J gene TRBJ1-2; D call uncertain. CDR3 length equals 13 residues. With 5 bases removed from V and 4 bases from J, the gap between germline ends came to 11 bases. Germline-derived CDR1 and CDR2 are SGHDN and FVKESK. This chain's CDR3 is CASSVGSPYGYTF. CDR3 coding DNA: TGTGCCAGCAGCGTAGGATCCCCCTATGGCTACACCTTC.

The chain combines TRBV9 with TRBJ2-6; D is undetermined. This CDR3 is 15 amino acids long. V lost 7 bases and J 2 bases, leaving 13 bases between the germline ends. Looked up from germline, CDR1 is SGDLS and CDR2 is YYNGEE. The CDR3 region has the DNA TGTGCCAGCTCTCGAACTGGAGCTGGGGCCAACGTCCTGACTTTC. It specifies CASSRTGAGANVLTF.

The genes are TRBV20-1 and TRBJ1-6, with D unclear. The CDR3 extends over 13 amino acids. V was pared by 3 bases and J by 5 bases, with 8 bases between. The germline V gene encodes CDR1 DFQATT and CDR2 SNEGSKA (reference sequence). The CDR3 protein is CSASLGNNSPLHF. DNA of the CDR3: TGCAGTGCTAGTCTAGGGAATAATTCACCCCTCCACTTT.

This clonotype turned up a few times. The chain joins TRBV7-8 to TRBJ2-3, with D hard to call. This CDR3 spans 14 amino acids. The germline V and J ends were trimmed by 1 base and 4 bases, with 9 bases remaining between them. The germline V gene has CDR1 SGHVS and CDR2 FQNEAQ. CDR3 amino acids: CASSLELIADTQYF. CDR3 sequence (DNA): TGTGCCAGCAGCTTAGAGCTTATTGCAGATACGCAGTATTTT.

The chain is built from TRBV7-2 and TRBJ1-1; D remains ambiguous. The CDR3 loop spans 11 amino acids. Trimming shortened V by 0 bases and J by 8 bases, and 4 bases separated the two germline ends. From germline, CDR1 is SGHTA and CDR2 FQGNSA. Written as DNA, the CDR3 is TGTGCCAGCAGCTTAGCAGGGGAAGCTTTCTTT. This codes for CASSLAGEAFF.

The chain links TRBV9 to TRBJ2-3, with 12 bases aligning to TRBD2. Per germline, CDR1 SGDLS and CDR2 YYNGEE. The junction had 10 bases not matched to a gene; V was cut back by 4 bases and J by 1 base. The CDR3 runs 18 residues. CDR3 DNA sequence: TGTGCCAGCAGCCCTGAGACTAGCGGGAGTTGGGGCACAGATACGCAGTATTTT. This sequence encodes CASSPETSGSWGTDTQYF.

Comments on this clonotype: At one of its ends the junction is not consistent with the germline gene, which may arise from a read error. The chain couples TRBV4-3 to TRBJ2-5; no reliable D call. CDR3 size: 13 residues. Germline lookup yields CDR1 LGHNA and CDR2 YSLEER. CDR3 in amino acids: CGSSLGIEETQYF. CDR3 nucleotide sequence: TGCGGCAGCAGCCTAGGGATCGAAGAGACCCAGTACTTC.

The chain recombines TRBV20-1 with TRBJ2-7; tentative D call: TRBD2 (5 bases). CDR3 size: 15 residues. V was clipped by 4 bases and J by 0 bases, with 16 bases between them. Germline loops: CDR1 DFQATT, CDR2 SNEGSKA (reference sequence). DNA for the CDR3: TGCAGTGCTACTGGAGGCGAGACCGGCTCCTACGAGCAGTACTTC. It codes for CSATGGETGSYEQYF.

V usage is TRBV2 and J usage is TRBJ1-4, with D unresolved. The CDR3 runs 12 residues. V shed 8 bases and J shed 7 bases, with 11 bases lying between them. Looked up from germline, CDR1 is SNHLY and CDR2 is FYNNEI. As DNA, the CDR3 is TGTGCCAGCTTTGGAGGCCTTGAAAAACTGTTTTTT. As protein: CASFGGLEKLFF.

This clonotype was counted many times. J is TRBJ2-7 and V is TRBV5-1; 10 bases align to TRBD2. Looked up from germline, CDR1 is SGHRS and CDR2 is YFSETQ. The CDR3 is 14 residues long. The trim removed 4 bases at V and 5 bases at J, leaving 6 bases unmatched. The DNA of the CDR3 is TGCGCCAGCAGCCTAATAGGGACTAGCGACGAGCAGTACTTC. Encoded protein: CASSLIGTSDEQYF.

Only a few counts were recorded for this clonotype. The chain is built from TRBV6-1 and TRBJ2-1, with 9 nucleotides matching TRBD1. Germline CDR1 is MNHNS and CDR2 is SASEGT. V shed 7 bases, J shed 3 bases, and the junction held 4 bases outside the gene matches. This CDR3 comprises 14 residues. The CDR3 coding sequence is TGTGCCAGCACCCCGGGACAGGGCTACAATGAGCAGTTCTTC. Protein: CASTPGQGYNEQFF.

The chain employs TRBV11-2 and TRBJ1-5; D is perhaps TRBD1 (5 bases). CDR3 length: 13 amino acids. Trimming cost V 3 bases and J 7 bases, with 10 bases left between them. CDR1 and CDR2 from the germline V gene are SGHAT and FQNNGV. CDR3 protein: CASSFSGAQPQHF. The CDR3 coding sequence is TGTGCCAGCAGCTTTAGTGGGGCCCAGCCCCAGCATTTT.

A few counts support this clonotype. At one of its ends the junction is not consistent with the germline gene, which may arise from a read error. The rearrangement links TRBV28 to TRBJ2-7; TRBD1 agrees at 11 bases. CDR3 size: 14 residues. Germline CDR1 is MDHEN and CDR2 is SYDVKM. CDR3 sequence reads: CASSSYRTGGVSVF. DNA for the CDR3: TGTGCCAGCAGTTCCTATCGGACAGGGGGCGTTTCTGTTTTC.

This clonotype was seen repeatedly, ten times or more. The chain employs TRBV6-1 and TRBJ1-1; D is unresolved. The CDR3 runs 13 residues. Looked up from germline, CDR1 is MNHNS and CDR2 is SASEGT. V dropped 4 bases and J dropped 0 bases, with 6 bases sitting between them. The DNA of the CDR3 is TGTGCCAGCAGTGCAGGCATGAACACTGAAGCTTTCTTT. The encoded protein is CASSAGMNTEAFF.

In its sample, this clonotype was seen a few times. The chain joins TRBV10-3 to TRBJ1-4, with 7 nucleotides matching TRBD1. Germline V CDR1 and CDR2: ENHRY, SYGVKD. The ends lost 0 bases at V and 6 bases at J; junction bases unmatched: 4. The CDR3 contains 15 residues. DNA of the CDR3: TGTGCCATCAGTGAGTCTCGACAGGGCGATGAAAAACTGTTTTTT. It is translated as CAISESRQGDEKLFF.